This section outlines one TCR beta chain sequence together with its context. Its cognate antigen is unknown. These data come from a study of blood T cells in healthy people across ages. Through a sample-barcoded 5' primer and a J-beta primer mix, a second PCR was run for roughly 6 to 11 cycles. TCRdb fed the 5' RACE reads into MiXCR, producing one record per CDR3 protein. Seen here are hundreds of thousands of distinct CDR3 sequences, 55% to 70% observed once, and the top ten hold approximately 20%. The CDR3 sequence is 15 residues long. V trimming: 5 bases; J trimming: 7 bases; junction bases outside the gene matches: 14. The germline V gene encodes CDR1 MNHEY and CDR2 SVGAGI. Total RNA, at least 6 micrograms per sample, was extracted from PBMCs. Study results and caveats: Without sorted subsets, naive and antigen-experienced compartments could not be conclusively compared. Older age coincided with a roughly linear decline in TCR beta diversity per million T cells.

This sequence was found in a man aged 30 to 39 in good health. The specimen was blood. The rearrangement joins TRBV6-5 to TRBJ2-7; TRBD2 matches at 7 bases. The CDR3 here is CASSAGEAGYNEQYF. CDR3 in DNA: TGTGCCAGCAGTGCTGGTGAAGCGGGGTACAATGAGCAGTACTTC.